This TCR beta chain was recovered during a study of T cell responses to AZD1222 COVID-19 vaccine. Study results and caveats: Spike-specific TCR breadth and depth were elevated following two AZD1222 doses. Targeting of unmutated variant regions was reportedly seen in nearly half of spike-specific TCRs.

Notes on this clone: Its target is not known.

The data were produced by immunoSEQ multiplex PCR, yet TCRdb's version contains in-frame clones alone and is incomplete. Among over 100,000 clones, 70% to 90% were seen once, and the ten largest hold roughly 3.5%. The input for sequencing was peripheral blood, taken on day 0 of AZD1222 vaccination. This clonotype was obtained from an adult in good health.

CDR3 sequence: CASSKTGTGYGYTF. The CDR3 DNA is TGTGCCAGCAGCAAAACCGGGACAGGGTATGGCTACACCTTC. The rearrangement joins TRBV7-2 to TRBJ1-2, with 9 bases fitting TRBD1. Germline CDR1 reads SGHTA; CDR2 reads FQGNSA. V lost 5 bases to trimming and J lost 5 bases; unmatched junction nucleotides: 6. The CDR3 loop spans 14 amino acids. The full variable domain, rest sourced from reference TRBV7-2 and TRBJ1-2, is GAGVSQSPSNKVTEKGKDVELRCDPISGHTALYWYRQSLGQGLEFLIYFQGNSAPDKSGLPSDRFSAERTGGSVSTLTIQRTQQEDSAVYLCASSKTGTGYGYTFGSGTRLTVV.